This TCR beta chain derives from a study of memory CD4+ T cells and cytomegalovirus serostatus. Study-level background: Of the healthy Belgian adults, several were CMV seropositive and about 24 seronegative.

After removal of 4 bases from V and 6 bases from J, the junction contained 6 bases not matched to a gene. Germline-derived CDR1 and CDR2 are LNHNV and YYDKDF (reference sequence). The CDR3 runs 14 residues. Assay: immunoSEQ multiplex PCR; the TCRdb copy retains only in-frame clones and omits some. In the table there are about 75,000 clones, roughly three quarters of which are singletons. Single viable CD3+CD4+CD8-CD45RO+ cells were sorted as the memory CD4+ T cells. CMV serostatus came from serum IgG against pp150, pp28, p38, p52. Specimen: memory CD4+ T cells from blood. The receptor's source is an adult in good health and CMV-seropositive. The chain is built from TRBV15 and TRBJ1-2; 9 nucleotides match TRBD1. The CDR3 region is CATSKLDRGNGYTF. The CDR3 DNA follows: TGTGCCACCAGCAAACTCGACAGGGGGAATGGCTACACCTTC.